This T cell receptor (beta chain) derives from a study of beta chain features in type 1 diabetes. Study observations and caveats: cDNA-based reads could over-represent cells with high TCR expression. Significant though moderate, a shortening of TCRB CDR3s appeared in all four CD4+ subsets of Type 1 diabetes patients. VDJ junctions from type 1 diabetes patients carried fewer insertions and larger deletions.

Expressed TCRB transcripts were sequenced, since all the RNA that had been isolated was reverse transcribed. The data were produced by immunoSEQ multiplex PCR, yet TCRdb's version contains in-frame clones alone and is incomplete. The top ten clones hold over 0.015% of a sample with about 330,000 clones, 9.5% to 11% of them seen once. This CDR3 contains 12 residues. In germline, CDR1 is LNHDA, CDR2 SQIVND (reference sequence). This clone has just a few counts. Its antigen is as yet unknown. Its ends do not fully match the called genes, so a read error is possible. CD4+ cells of the naive, central memory, regulatory and stem cell-like memory types were sorted via CD45RO/CCR7/CD25/CD127/CD95/CD27.

The genes are TRBV19 and TRBJ2-1; possible D gene TRBD1, 6 bases. Sequenced input: naive CD4+ T cells from blood. The sequence derives from a woman aged 30 to 39 in good health. For the CDR3, the DNA is TGTGCCAGTAGTATTCTGGACAGTCTGGAGCTCTTC. This codes for CASSILDSLELF.